The rows below give T cell receptor beta chains drawn from one sample of a study of T-cell memory formation after mild COVID-19. TCRdb re-analysed the 5' RACE reads in MiXCR, keeping a single row per CDR3 protein. The table includes 430,000 or so distinct CDR3 sequences, roughly 25% detected once. The specimen was PBMCs or a T cell subset sorted from them (not recorded which). These receptors all stem from an adult woman who had mild COVID-19 (a few samples of this study predate the infection). Cell type and time point are not known. CDR3s include the opening cysteine and the closing phenylalanine or tryptophan. The D gene is left open where the match is weak. Clone size is given for some rows only: seen once, a few or many times, or a class if the clone is expanded.

clone size	D gene	V gene	J gene	CDR3 DNA	CDR3 protein
few	NA	TRBV10-3	TRBJ1-3	TGTGCCATCGGGGGGGAAAACTCTGGAAACACCATATATTTT	CAIGGENSGNTIYF
few	NA	TRBV18	TRBJ2-3	TGTGCCAGCTCCCTGGACTCCTACACAGATACGCAGTATTTT	CASSLDSYTDTQYF
few	NA	TRBV27	TRBJ1-2	TGTGCCAGCAGTTTATCAGCCGGGGGTTGGGACTACACCTTC	CASSLSAGGWDYTF
NA	NA	TRBV29-1	TRBJ1-2	TGCAGCGTTGGGGAAGCGGGGACGTACACCTTC	CSVGEAGTYTF
NA	NA	TRBV7-7	TRBJ2-5	TGTGCCAGCAGCTTAGTACCCGGACGAGAGACCCAGTACTTC	CASSLVPGRETQYF
NA	TRBD2	TRBV25-1	TRBJ2-2	TGTGCCAGCAGCGACCCGGGGGGGCCCGTCGGGGAGCTGTTTTTT	CASSDPGGPVGELFF
NA	TRBD1	TRBV5-1	TRBJ1-2	TGCGCCAGCAGCCCCGGGACAGACTACACCTTC	CASSPGTDYTF
NA	NA	TRBV20-1	TRBJ2-1	TGCAGTGCTAAACCCAGGGAAAGGAATGAGCAGTTCTTC	CSAKPRERNEQFF
few	NA	TRBV27	TRBJ2-5	TGTGCCGTAGCTACCGGGACACTTAACCAAGAGACCCAGTACTTC	CAVATGTLNQETQYF
few	NA	TRBV6-5	TRBJ1-2	TGTGCCAGCAGTTACTCGTACAGGGATAACTATGGCTACACCTTC	CASSYSYRDNYGYTF
NA	NA	TRBV4-1	TRBJ1-3	TGCGCCAGCAGCCAAGATGCGGCCTTCTTCCCTGGAAACACCATATATTTT	CASSQDAAFFPGNTIYF
many	NA	TRBV7-9	TRBJ1-3	TGTGCCAGCAGATCCGGGACGGTGACCTCTGGAAACACCATATATTTT	CASRSGTVTSGNTIYF
few	NA	TRBV24-1	TRBJ2-1	TGTGCCACCAGCCGAGGACAGCGACACTACAATGAGCAGTTCTTC	CATSRGQRHYNEQFF
few	TRBD2	TRBV20-1	TRBJ2-7	TGCAGTGCTAGAGAAAACTCCCCGGGACTAGCGTGGGACGAGCAGTACTTC	CSARENSPGLAWDEQYF
many	NA	TRBV12-3/TRBV12-4	TRBJ2-7	TGTGCCAGCAGTTTTGGACAGATGTTAAACTACGAGCAGTACTTC	CASSFGQMLNYEQYF